Listed here is a single T cell receptor (beta chain). Its antigen has not been determined. No base quality values were provided; no much bigger clone lies one nucleotide off. Patients were selected for having adequate residual fresh-frozen tumor tissue and more than two years of available survival data. Although molecular status otherwise differed among the glioblastoma patients, no patient had an isocitrate dehydrogenase mutation. PBMC were collected before vaccination, two weeks after the third vaccination, and at tumor progression if tumor progression occurred. The Qiagen DNeasy Blood extraction Kit was used to extract genomic DNA. This record belongs to a study of glioma-infiltrating T cells after dendritic cell vaccination (dated by TCRdb to between 2015 and 2016). With regard to the full study: The cohort included about 15 glioblastoma patients drawn from Phase I and II dendritic cell vaccination trials, of whom 9 were newly diagnosed and 6 had recurrent disease. Patients received autologous tumor lysate-pulsed dendritic cell vaccination between about 2003 and 2013. The vaccine was prepared from monocyte-derived dendritic cells that were cultured for around 7 days with IL-4 and GM-CSF and then pulsed overnight with autologous tumor lysate. Each patient was given three intradermal dendritic cell vaccine injections, spaced two weeks apart, in the arm below the axilla. In glioblastoma patients vaccinated with dendritic cells, deep sequencing of TCR beta CDR3 regions served to measure tumor-infiltrating lymphocyte content and to compare repertoires between tumor and blood. Survival after dendritic cell vaccination was correlated with TCR sequencing metrics, including TIL content and tumor-blood repertoire overlap.

Results the study describes overall, beyond this receptor: Longer time to progression and overall survival after dendritic cell vaccination were predicted by higher estimated pretreatment TIL content. No direct relationship between TCR clonality and survival was found, suggesting a diverse polyclonal response may matter. The cohort was small and heterogeneous, only a few patients had full blood and tumor sets, and even fewer had initial-recurrent tumor pairs. The TCR overlap response model with three groups was called speculative and said to need prospective validation.

Looking up the germline V gene yields CDR1 MDHEN and CDR2 SYDVKM. The CDR3 holds 14 amino acids from the cysteine to the phenylalanine. Only CDR3 DNA remains: 42 bases, in frame from the first base. A distance of 11 bases separates the germline ends of V and J, which lose 4 bases and 2 bases respectively. The immunoSEQ assay amplified TCRB CDR3 regions from approximately 2 micrograms of genomic DNA, or from all available DNA when less than that amount was available. For multiplex PCR, 60 forward primers for TCR V beta segments and 13 reverse primers for J beta segments were used. To estimate reads per starting template, synthetic control templates were spiked into each sample at limiting dilution. The Illumina HiSeq System generated sequencing reads of 87 bp. As for how the authors treated the data: PCR and sequencing errors were removed by a nearest neighbor algorithm that merged closely related sequences. TCR overlap was measured as the percentage of unique tumor TCR beta sequences that were also present in the peripheral blood of the same patient. TCRdb stores this immuneACCESS table with in-frame sequences only. Part of the clones is absent; in the studies checked, under half of the shortfall reflects unresolved V genes, and no reason is known for the rest. The DNA was the basis for D and trimming; V, J and clone size are from that table. In this sample the table shows tens of thousands of clones, more than 65% of which occur a single time. Roughly 2.2% of the sample comes from the top ten.

This clonotype was sampled from a human donor with glioblastoma. The material sequenced was blood, taken before dendritic cell vaccination. The V and J segments used are TRBV28 and TRBJ1-1, with the D gene not clear enough to name. DNA sequence: TGTGCCAGCAGTTCTATCGTGGGCAACACTGAAGCTTTCTTT. The translation is CASSSIVGNTEAFF.